Sequencing of this T cell receptor (beta chain) was carried out in a study of cytomegalovirus exposure and HLA in healthy donors. Study-level findings and limits: The investigators catalogued 150 or so TCR beta chains as cytomegalovirus-associated. In vitro experiments confirmed that a few CMV-associated chains were specific for CMV antigens.

The data were produced by immunoSEQ multiplex PCR, yet TCRdb's version contains in-frame clones alone and is incomplete. The sample lists 300,000 to 400,000 clones; about nine tenths were seen once. As concerns this clone: Its antigen remains unknown. Other DNA sequences in this sample translate to the same CDR3.

V was shortened by 2 bases and J by 5 bases, with 6 bases between the two germline ends. Germline CDR1 and CDR2: KGHSH and LQKENI. This CDR3 is built from 12 residues. This rearrangement joins TRBV18 to TRBJ2-5, with D unclear. The receptor's source is a woman under 30 in good health and CMV-seronegative. Sequenced input: PBMCs. CDR3 sequence: CASSPSRETQYF. The CDR3, as DNA: TGTGCCAGCTCACCATCCAGGGAGACCCAGTACTTC. Full variable domain (rest looked up from reference TRBV18 and TRBJ2-5): NAGVMQNPRHLVRRRGQEARLRCSPMKGHSHVYWYRQLPEEGLKFMVYLQKENIIDESGMPKERFSAEFPKEGPSILRIQQVVRGDSAAYFCASSPSRETQYFGPGTRLLVL.